This TCR beta chain was profiled in a study of type 1 and type 2 diabetes patients. Study as a whole: CD4+ or CD8+ T cells were positively selected from PBMCs with microbeads.

After removal of 6 bases from V and 0 bases from J, the junction contained 11 bases not matched to a gene. In germline, CDR1 is DFQATT, CDR2 SNEGSKA (reference sequence). This CDR3 region has 16 residues. Amplification started from genomic DNA. Multiplex PCR with 30 forward and 13 reverse primers amplified the TCR beta CDR3. A single record per CDR3 protein comes from TCRdb applying MiXCR to the multiplex PCR reads. The sample records about 250,000 distinct CDR3 sequences, approximately 50% being singletons. The receptor comes from a man between 18 and 29 years old with type 2 diabetes. The sequenced sample was peripheral blood mononuclear cells (PBMCs). The genes are TRBV20-1 and TRBJ2-1, with 7 bases matching TRBD1. The CDR3 DNA reads as TGCAGTGCCCCCACCGGGACAGCTTCCTCCTACAATGAGCAGTTCTTC. As protein: CSAPTGTASSYNEQFF.